This T cell receptor beta chain was documented in a study of blood T cell repertoires in COVID-19. The germline V and J ends were trimmed by 1 base and 2 bases, with 12 bases remaining between them. Germline CDR1 is LGHNA and CDR2 is YSLEER. CDR3 length: 15 residues. Per the study methods: Using reference gene primer amplification, nucleated cell counts were estimated. Sequencing used immunoSEQ multiplex PCR; TCRdb keeps in-frame clones, though not all of them. The D gene and trimming were derived from the DNA, and the V and J assignments and clone size from that table. This sample has tens of thousands of clones, with roughly 91% found just once.

This sequence joins TRBV4-3 and TRBJ2-7, with TRBD1 as a possible D gene (6 bases). The sequencing input was peripheral blood. The TCR was taken from a man between 65 and 85 years old with active COVID-19. Written as DNA, the CDR3 is TGCGCCAGCAGCCAAGGGGTGACAGGAGCCTACGAGCAGTACTTC. It translates to CASSQGVTGAYEQYF.